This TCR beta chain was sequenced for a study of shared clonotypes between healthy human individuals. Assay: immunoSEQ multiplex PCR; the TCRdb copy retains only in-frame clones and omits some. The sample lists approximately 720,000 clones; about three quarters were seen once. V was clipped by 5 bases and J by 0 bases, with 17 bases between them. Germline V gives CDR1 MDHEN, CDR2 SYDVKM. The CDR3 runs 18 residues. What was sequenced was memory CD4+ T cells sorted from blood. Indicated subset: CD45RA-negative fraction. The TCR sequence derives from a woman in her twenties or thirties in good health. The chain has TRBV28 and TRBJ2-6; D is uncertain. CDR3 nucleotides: TGTGCCAGCAGTCAGCACGGCCCCCACCTCTCTGGGGCCAACGTCCTGACTTTC. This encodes CASSQHGPHLSGANVLTF.